This is a list of T cell receptor beta chains from one sample in a study of OX40 agonist ivuxolimab in advanced cancers. Clones were sequenced by immunoSEQ multiplex PCR, and TCRdb holds only the in-frame ones, with some missing. The table includes some 90,000 clones, under 95% detected once. Sequencing was performed on CD4+ or CD8+ T cells sorted from blood, taken in a trial of the OX40 agonist ivuxolimab. The origin of the receptors is an adult with an advanced solid tumor such as melanoma, head and neck, liver or kidney cancer. The CDR3 runs from the conserved cysteine through the conserved F or W. Fields, in order: clone size, V gene, D gene, J gene, CDR3 protein, CDR3 DNA. D genes are given only for firm matches. Some rows have no size entry. The others give once, few or many, or a class for an expanded clone.

abundance: -
v_gene: TRBV9
d_gene: -
j_gene: TRBJ1-6
CDR3aa: CASSVAATDNNSPLHF
CDR3nt: TGTGCCAGCAGCGTAGCTGCTACAGATAATAATTCACCCCTCCACTTT

abundance: -
v_gene: TRBV27
d_gene: TRBD1
j_gene: TRBJ1-2
CDR3aa: CASSFGTGVGLDGYTF
CDR3nt: TGTGCCAGCAGTTTTGGGACAGGGGTTGGTCTTGATGGCTACACCTTC

abundance: -
v_gene: TRBV19
d_gene: TRBD1
j_gene: TRBJ1-5
CDR3aa: CASRPNIISGTGRNQPQHF
CDR3nt: TGTGCCAGTAGACCCAACATCATCTCCGGGACAGGGAGGAATCAGCCCCAGCATTTT

abundance: -
v_gene: TRBV18
d_gene: -
j_gene: TRBJ2-3
CDR3aa: CASSLRTDTSTDTQYF
CDR3nt: TGTGCCAGCTCCCTTAGGACCGATACTAGCACAGATACGCAGTATTTT

abundance: -
v_gene: TRBV30
d_gene: TRBD2
j_gene: TRBJ2-3
CDR3aa: CAWSSGLADFTDTQYF
CDR3nt: TGTGCCTGGAGTTCGGGACTAGCGGATTTCACAGATACGCAGTATTTT

abundance: -
v_gene: TRBV9
d_gene: TRBD1
j_gene: TRBJ2-7
CDR3aa: CASSPDRGNYEQYF
CDR3nt: TGTGCCAGCAGCCCGGACAGGGGGAACTACGAGCAGTACTTC

abundance: -
v_gene: TRBV18
d_gene: -
j_gene: TRBJ2-1
CDR3aa: CASSPRGQYNEQFF
CDR3nt: TGTGCCAGCTCACCACGCGGTCAGTACAATGAGCAGTTCTTC

abundance: -
v_gene: TRBV25-1
d_gene: -
j_gene: TRBJ1-2
CDR3aa: CASSESGLRASNYGYTF
CDR3nt: TGTGCCAGCAGTGAATCGGGACTGAGGGCTTCAAACTATGGCTACACCTTC

abundance: -
v_gene: TRBV27
d_gene: -
j_gene: TRBJ2-6
CDR3aa: CASSLYSGANVLTF
CDR3nt: TGTGCCAGCAGTTTATATTCTGGGGCCAACGTCCTGACTTTC

abundance: -
v_gene: TRBV10-3
d_gene: TRBD2
j_gene: TRBJ2-7
CDR3aa: CAISESTLRGRESSYEQYF
CDR3nt: TGTGCCATCAGTGAGTCGACTCTTAGAGGGCGGGAGTCTTCCTACGAGCAGTACTTC

abundance: -
v_gene: TRBV10-3
d_gene: -
j_gene: TRBJ1-5
CDR3aa: CAISEGRGEGQPQHF
CDR3nt: TGTGCCATCAGTGAGGGCAGGGGTGAGGGTCAGCCCCAGCATTTT

abundance: -
v_gene: TRBV11-3
d_gene: -
j_gene: TRBJ2-2
CDR3aa: CASSLGTVTGELFF
CDR3nt: TGTGCCAGCAGCTTAGGGACAGTCACCGGGGAGCTGTTTTTT

abundance: -
v_gene: TRBV30
d_gene: -
j_gene: TRBJ2-7
CDR3aa: CAWSNNGALHLYF
CDR3nt: TGTGCCTGGAGTAATAACGGGGCGCTTCATCTATACTTC

abundance: -
v_gene: TRBV30
d_gene: TRBD1
j_gene: TRBJ1-2
CDR3aa: CAWSGDRPHGYTF
CDR3nt: TGTGCCTGGAGCGGGGACAGACCCCATGGCTACACCTTC

abundance: -
v_gene: TRBV29-1
d_gene: -
j_gene: TRBJ2-2
CDR3aa: CSVAGRWGGELFF
CDR3nt: TGCAGCGTTGCAGGGAGGTGGGGCGGGGAGCTGTTTTTT

abundance: -
v_gene: TRBV19
d_gene: TRBD2
j_gene: TRBJ2-2
CDR3aa: CASSPGLAGTGELFF
CDR3nt: TGTGCCAGTAGTCCAGGACTAGCGGGGACCGGGGAGCTGTTTTTT

abundance: -
v_gene: TRBV15
d_gene: -
j_gene: TRBJ2-2
CDR3aa: CATSRDGEATGELFF
CDR3nt: TGTGCCACCAGCAGAGATGGGGAGGCCACCGGGGAGCTGTTTTTT

abundance: -
v_gene: TRBV9
d_gene: -
j_gene: TRBJ2-3
CDR3aa: CASSVEGGTDTQYF
CDR3nt: TGTGCCAGCAGCGTAGAGGGGGGAACAGATACGCAGTATTTT

abundance: -
v_gene: TRBV7-2
d_gene: -
j_gene: TRBJ2-3
CDR3aa: CASSSSRGTDTQYF
CDR3nt: TGTGCCAGCAGCTCAAGCCGGGGCACAGATACGCAGTATTTT

abundance: -
v_gene: TRBV10-3
d_gene: -
j_gene: TRBJ1-3
CDR3aa: CAIRNGQGSGNTIYF
CDR3nt: TGTGCCATCCGAAATGGGCAGGGATCTGGAAACACCATATATTTT

abundance: -
v_gene: TRBV18
d_gene: -
j_gene: TRBJ1-1
CDR3aa: CASSSRGFDTEAFF
CDR3nt: TGTGCCAGCTCATCCAGGGGTTTCGACACTGAAGCTTTCTTT

abundance: -
v_gene: TRBV29-1
d_gene: -
j_gene: TRBJ2-1
CDR3aa: CSAATVQEQFF
CDR3nt: TGCAGCGCTGCGACGGTGCAGGAGCAGTTCTTC

abundance: -
v_gene: TRBV11-2
d_gene: -
j_gene: TRBJ2-7
CDR3aa: CASSPGGDFGREQYF
CDR3nt: TGTGCCAGCAGCCCCGGCGGGGACTTCGGTCGGGAGCAGTACTTC

abundance: -
v_gene: TRBV27
d_gene: TRBD1
j_gene: TRBJ2-5
CDR3aa: CASSFKPSGGWETQYF
CDR3nt: TGTGCCAGCAGTTTCAAACCGTCAGGGGGCTGGGAGACCCAGTACTTC

abundance: -
v_gene: TRBV10-3
d_gene: -
j_gene: TRBJ2-1
CDR3aa: CAISDPGKDYNEQFF
CDR3nt: TGTGCCATCAGTGATCCGGGGAAAGACTACAATGAGCAGTTCTTC

abundance: -
v_gene: TRBV6-5
d_gene: TRBD2
j_gene: TRBJ2-3
CDR3aa: CAITTSGISDTQYF
CDR3nt: TGTGCCATTACGACTAGCGGGATTTCAGATACGCAGTATTTT

abundance: -
v_gene: TRBV4-3
d_gene: -
j_gene: TRBJ2-2
CDR3aa: CASSQDRGNTGELFF
CDR3nt: TGCGCCAGCAGCCAAGATCGGGGGAACACCGGGGAGCTGTTTTTT

abundance: -
v_gene: TRBV5-4
d_gene: -
j_gene: TRBJ2-3
CDR3aa: CASSPGGTDTQYF
CDR3nt: TGTGCCAGCAGCCCCGGGGGCACAGATACGCAGTATTTT

abundance: once
v_gene: TRBV4-1
d_gene: -
j_gene: TRBJ1-2
CDR3aa: CASSQNDRPKGGYTF
CDR3nt: TGCGCCAGCAGCCAAAATGACAGGCCAAAAGGTGGCTACACCTTC

abundance: -
v_gene: TRBV7-9
d_gene: -
j_gene: TRBJ1-5
CDR3aa: CASSLAEGYNQPQHF
CDR3nt: TGTGCCAGCAGCTTAGCCGAGGGGTACAATCAGCCCCAGCATTTT

abundance: -
v_gene: TRBV19
d_gene: -
j_gene: TRBJ1-1
CDR3aa: CASSYRDANTEAFF
CDR3nt: TGTGCCAGTAGCTACCGGGACGCGAACACTGAAGCTTTCTTT

abundance: -
v_gene: TRBV5-5
d_gene: -
j_gene: TRBJ1-2
CDR3aa: CASSRDHYGYTF
CDR3nt: TGTGCCAGCAGCCGAGATCACTATGGCTACACCTTC

abundance: -
v_gene: TRBV5-1
d_gene: -
j_gene: TRBJ2-3
CDR3aa: CASSLIKSTERTDTQYF
CDR3nt: TGCGCCAGCAGCTTAATAAAGTCCACCGAAAGAACAGATACGCAGTATTTT

abundance: -
v_gene: TRBV5-4
d_gene: -
j_gene: TRBJ1-4
CDR3aa: CASSLAGTGEKLFF
CDR3nt: TGTGCCAGCAGCCTGGCAGGGACGGGTGAAAAACTGTTTTTT

abundance: -
v_gene: TRBV19
d_gene: -
j_gene: TRBJ1-1
CDR3aa: CASSMLGSEAFF
CDR3nt: TGTGCCAGTAGTATGTTAGGGTCTGAAGCTTTCTTT

abundance: -
v_gene: TRBV4-3
d_gene: TRBD1
j_gene: TRBJ2-5
CDR3aa: CASSQEYRTGFETQYF
CDR3nt: TGCGCCAGCAGCCAAGAATACAGGACAGGGTTTGAGACCCAGTACTTC

abundance: once
v_gene: TRBV6-4
d_gene: TRBD2
j_gene: TRBJ2-1
CDR3aa: CASSRQGLAGGNEQFF
CDR3nt: TGTGCCAGCAGTAGACAGGGACTAGCGGGAGGCAATGAGCAGTTCTTC

abundance: -
v_gene: TRBV11-3
d_gene: -
j_gene: TRBJ2-7
CDR3aa: CASSPHQSVSYEQYF
CDR3nt: TGTGCCAGCAGCCCCCATCAGAGCGTCTCCTACGAGCAGTACTTC

abundance: -
v_gene: TRBV5-6
d_gene: TRBD2
j_gene: TRBJ2-3
CDR3aa: CASSIRGLAGDTQYF
CDR3nt: TGTGCCAGCAGCATCAGGGGACTAGCGGGAGATACGCAGTATTTT

abundance: -
v_gene: TRBV28
d_gene: -
j_gene: TRBJ2-1
CDR3aa: CASSLTTPDEQFF
CDR3nt: TGTGCCAGCAGTTTGACGACCCCGGATGAGCAGTTCTTC

abundance: -
v_gene: TRBV7-2
d_gene: -
j_gene: TRBJ2-3
CDR3aa: CASSLGLGDTDTQYF
CDR3nt: TGTGCCAGCAGCTTAGGCCTAGGGGACACAGATACGCAGTATTTT

abundance: -
v_gene: TRBV7-3
d_gene: -
j_gene: TRBJ1-3
CDR3aa: CASSPHSTGRSGNTIYF
CDR3nt: TGTGCCAGCAGCCCTCATTCGACAGGCAGGTCTGGAAACACCATATATTTT

abundance: -
v_gene: TRBV4-1
d_gene: -
j_gene: TRBJ2-2
CDR3aa: CASSQVIVRDTGELFF
CDR3nt: TGCGCCAGCAGTCAAGTCATAGTTAGGGACACCGGGGAGCTGTTTTTT

abundance: -
v_gene: TRBV10-3
d_gene: -
j_gene: TRBJ2-7
CDR3aa: CATAGPPFSEQYF
CDR3nt: TGTGCCACCGCGGGACCCCCTTTTAGCGAGCAGTACTTC

abundance: -
v_gene: TRBV7-3
d_gene: -
j_gene: TRBJ1-2
CDR3aa: CASSLNAGSNYGYTF
CDR3nt: TGTGCCAGCAGCTTAAATGCAGGTTCCAACTATGGCTACACCTTC

abundance: -
v_gene: TRBV6-6
d_gene: -
j_gene: TRBJ2-7
CDR3aa: CASSSSGEQYF
CDR3nt: TGTGCCAGCAGTTCCAGCGGGGAGCAGTACTTC

abundance: -
v_gene: TRBV5-1
d_gene: TRBD2
j_gene: TRBJ2-3
CDR3aa: CASRRGTSGRTDTQYF
CDR3nt: TGCGCCAGCAGGCGGGGGACTAGCGGGCGTACAGATACGCAGTATTTT

abundance: -
v_gene: TRBV4-2
d_gene: -
j_gene: TRBJ2-5
CDR3aa: CASSQGTGSPRETQYF
CDR3nt: TGTGCCAGCAGCCAAGGAACAGGCTCCCCACGAGAGACCCAGTACTTC

abundance: -
v_gene: TRBV6-1
d_gene: TRBD1
j_gene: TRBJ1-6
CDR3aa: CASSEALGQGNSPLHF
CDR3nt: TGTGCCAGCAGTGAAGCCCTAGGACAGGGGAATTCACCCCTCCACTTT

abundance: once
v_gene: TRBV7-9
d_gene: -
j_gene: TRBJ1-2
CDR3aa: CASSLVSGSYGYTF
CDR3nt: TGTGCCAGCAGCTTAGTTTCAGGCAGCTATGGCTACACCTTC

abundance: -
v_gene: TRBV30
d_gene: TRBD1
j_gene: TRBJ1-5
CDR3aa: CAWTRTGDYQPQHF
CDR3nt: TGTGCCTGGACCCGGACAGGGGATTATCAGCCCCAGCATTTT

abundance: -
v_gene: TRBV15
d_gene: -
j_gene: TRBJ2-5
CDR3aa: CATSRDGETQYF
CDR3nt: TGTGCCACCAGCAGAGATGGGGAGACCCAGTACTTC

abundance: -
v_gene: TRBV6-6
d_gene: -
j_gene: TRBJ1-1
CDR3aa: CASNDSDEAFF
CDR3nt: TGTGCCAGCAATGACAGTGATGAAGCTTTCTTT

abundance: -
v_gene: TRBV4-1
d_gene: -
j_gene: TRBJ1-1
CDR3aa: CASSSLTGKNTEAFF
CDR3nt: TGCGCCAGCAGCAGCCTCACAGGTAAAAACACTGAAGCTTTCTTT

abundance: -
v_gene: TRBV9
d_gene: -
j_gene: TRBJ2-3
CDR3aa: CASSVHRGTDTQYF
CDR3nt: TGTGCCAGCAGCGTACACAGGGGCACAGATACGCAGTATTTT

abundance: -
v_gene: TRBV4-2
d_gene: TRBD1
j_gene: TRBJ2-3
CDR3aa: CASSQEVTGTSDTQYF
CDR3nt: TGTGCCAGCAGCCAAGAGGTGACAGGGACCTCAGATACGCAGTATTTT

abundance: -
v_gene: TRBV9
d_gene: TRBD1
j_gene: TRBJ1-2
CDR3aa: CASSVATGEWYGYTF
CDR3nt: TGTGCCAGCAGCGTAGCGACAGGGGAATGGTATGGCTACACCTTC

abundance: -
v_gene: TRBV6-1
d_gene: TRBD1
j_gene: TRBJ1-2
CDR3aa: CASSESRGDRAGYTF
CDR3nt: TGTGCCAGCAGTGAAAGTCGGGGGGACAGGGCGGGCTACACCTTC

abundance: -
v_gene: TRBV30
d_gene: -
j_gene: TRBJ2-5
CDR3aa: CATTTGSAETQYF
CDR3nt: TGTGCCACTACGACAGGATCTGCGGAGACCCAGTACTTC